A single sample is the source of the 32 T cell receptor beta chains below, sequenced in a study of vaccination and CD4 T cells after COVID-19. These receptors are not linked to any known antigen. Specified treatment: roughly 11-day PBMC culture with coronavirus spike peptide pools or control peptides (ViraFEST assay). Sequencing of DNA taken from cultured CD4+ T cells relied on the Oncomine TCR Beta short-read assay. One entry per CDR3 protein, called by TCRdb with MiXCR from the PCR reads. The repertoire consists of 25,000 or so distinct CDR3 sequences, with under 55% occurring once and the leading ten covering approximately 19%. The sample here was CD4+ T cells from blood, cultured in vitro, taken before SARS-CoV-2 vaccination. These receptors all come from a human donor who received a COVID-19 vaccine.

The rearrangement joins TRBV7-2 to TRBJ2-2; a weak D match, TRBD1 (5 bases). V lost 3 bases and J 5 bases, leaving 7 bases between the germline ends. The V gene's germline CDR1 is SGHTA and CDR2 FQGNSA. The CDR3 consists of 13 residues. The CDR3 DNA sequence: TGTGCCAGCAGCTTTGCAGGGACCGGGGAGCTGTTTTTT. It encodes CASSFAGTGELFF.

This chain joins TRBV24-1 and TRBJ2-5, with a possible D match to TRBD1 (6 bases). The ends were cut back, 2 bases at V and 7 bases at J, with 13 bases in the middle. This CDR3 has 14 amino acids. Per germline, CDR1 KGHDR and CDR2 SFDVKD. CDR3 residues: CATSDSGAVRTQYF. CDR3 in DNA: TGTGCCACCAGTGATTCAGGGGCGGTTAGGACCCAGTACTTC.

This clonotype has a handful of counts. The genes are TRBV24-1 and TRBJ2-2; D possibly matches TRBD1 or TRBD2 (5 bases each). V was trimmed by 3 bases and J by 3 bases, leaving 16 bases between them. The CDR3 is made up of 17 amino acids. In germline, CDR1 is KGHDR, CDR2 SFDVKD. CDR3 nucleotides: TGTGCCACCAGTGATCTACGTCCCGGGACCTACACCGGGGAGCTGTTTTTT. Protein: CATSDLRPGTYTGELFF.

The J gene is TRBJ1-5, the V gene TRBV21-1; TRBD1 reflects the table's D call only, with no check against the DNA. TRBV21-1 is reported as a pseudogene. There are 19 residues in the CDR3. The chain's CDR3 is CASSPRQDRGGRDNQPQHF. The CDR3 nucleotides are TGTGCCAGCAGCCCCCGCCAAGACAGGGGAGGAAGGGACAATCAGCCCCAGCATTTT.

This clonotype has a handful of counts. The chain employs TRBV19 and TRBJ1-5; the D is unclear. The V gene's germline CDR1 is LNHDA and CDR2 SQIVND (reference sequence). Trimming removed 6 bases at V and 0 bases at J, with 12 bases between. This CDR3 is built from 15 residues. The CDR3 is CASRPRFNSNQPQHF. CDR3 nucleotides: TGTGCCAGTAGACCCCGGTTTAATAGCAATCAGCCCCAGCATTTT.

This chain uses TRBV30 with TRBJ1-5, with a tentative D call TRBD1 (6 bases). Germline loops: CDR1 GTSNPN, CDR2 SVGIG (reference sequence). The V and J ends lost 1 base and 4 bases respectively, with 8 bases between them. The CDR3 extends over 13 amino acids. CDR3 DNA: TGTGCCTGGAGTGCCAGGGGTAATCAGCCCCAGCATTTT. As protein: CAWSARGNQPQHF.

This CDR3 is CASGSVVSNQPQHF. CDR3 DNA sequence: TGTGCTAGTGGTTCGGTCGTTAGCAATCAGCCCCAGCATTTT. This chain links TRBV12-5 with TRBJ1-5; no definite D call. The CDR3 length is 14 residues. V lost 4 bases and J lost 0, with 7 bases in between. CDR1 is LGHNT and CDR2 is FRNRAP in the germline V gene.

The sample holds a few counts of this clonotype. The chain couples TRBV10-1 to TRBJ1-2; TRBD1 matches at 9 bases. Germline lookup yields CDR1 WNHNN and CDR2 SYGVQD (reference sequence). J was trimmed by 4 bases and V by 10 bases; bases with no gene match: 10. This CDR3 is 14 amino acids long. The CDR3 DNA is TGCGCCAACCCAGGACAGGGGAGTTTCTATGGCTACACCTTC. Translated, it gives CANPGQGSFYGYTF.

This clonotype occurred a few times. The J gene is TRBJ2-2, the V gene TRBV7-2, with TRBD2 matching 8 bases. This CDR3 spans 16 amino acids. V lost 6 bases, J lost 0 bases, and 6 bases stayed unmatched. Germline V gene data show CDR1 as SGHTA and CDR2 as FQGNSA. The CDR3 DNA sequence: TGTGCCAGCAGTCTGAACGGGGGGGCGAACACCGGGGAGCTGTTTTTT. Translation: CASSLNGGANTGELFF. The full variable domain, completed using reference TRBV7-2 and TRBJ2-2, is GAGVSQSPSNKVTEKGKDVELRCDPISGHTALYWYRQSLGQGLEFLIYFQGNSAPDKSGLPSDRFSAERTGGSVSTLTIQRTQQEDSAVYLCASSLNGGANTGELFFGEGSRLTVL.

The chain carries TRBV7-3 and TRBJ2-7, with 7 bases lining up with TRBD1. This CDR3 spans 14 amino acids. V was clipped by 1 base and J by 3 bases; unmatched bases: 3. Germline CDR1 reads SGHTA; CDR2 reads FQGTGA. The CDR3 nucleotides are TGTGCCAGCAGCTTAAGACAGGGCCTCTACGAGCAGTACTTC. Translated: CASSLRQGLYEQYF. The whole variable domain, remainder taken from reference TRBV7-3 and TRBJ2-7, is GAGVSQTPSNKVTEKGKYVELRCDPISGHTALYWYRQSLGQGPEFLIYFQGTGAADDSGLPNDRFFAVRPEGSVSTLKIQRTERGDSAVYLCASSLRQGLYEQYFGPGTRLTVT.

This chain uses TRBV21-1 with TRBJ1-2; the table calls TRBD1, which could not be checked here. TRBV21-1 is a pseudogene segment. CDR3 length: 14 amino acids. In DNA, the CDR3 is TGTGCCAGCAGCTTGACAAGGGGTGGCTATGGCTACACCTTC. As protein: CASSLTRGGYGYTF.

The chain uses TRBV19 and TRBJ2-6, with 9 bases identical to TRBD1. The CDR3 spans 17 residues. V trimming: 7 bases; J trimming: 1 base; junction bases outside the gene matches: 8. CDR1 and CDR2 from the germline V gene are LNHDA and SQIVND (reference sequence). The CDR3 DNA reads as TGTGCCAGTATGAAGGGACAGGGCCCTTCTGGGGCCAACGTCCTGACTTTC. It translates to CASMKGQGPSGANVLTF.

The chain carries TRBV19 and TRBJ2-6; 9 bases map to TRBD1. Germline CDR1 is LNHDA and CDR2 is SQIVND (reference sequence). CDR3 size: 19 residues. V was pared by 5 bases and J by 0 bases, with 11 bases of the junction left unmatched. The CDR3 region has the DNA TGTGCCAGTAGTCCCCGGACAGGGGCAGCCAACTCTGGGGCCAACGTCCTGACTTTC. Translating gives CASSPRTGAANSGANVLTF.

The CDR3 loop reads CARTGRATDTQYF. CDR3 DNA: TGTGCCAGGACAGGGAGGGCCACAGATACGCAGTATTTT. The V gene is TRBV7-9, the J gene TRBJ2-3; either TRBD1 or TRBD2 may supply D (7 bases each). The CDR3 sequence is 13 residues long. CDR1 is SEHNR, CDR2 FQNEAQ, per germline (reference sequence). Between the trimmed V and J ends, which lost 9 bases and 2 bases, there was a span of 12 bases.

The chain recombines TRBV30 with TRBJ1-2, with a tentative D call TRBD1 (5 bases). The germline gives CDR1 GTSNPN, CDR2 SVGIG (reference sequence). This CDR3 has 15 amino acids. Deletions cut 3 bases from V and 3 bases from J, with 17 bases between. The CDR3 sequence is CAWSPQGGGYYGYTF. The CDR3 coding sequence is TGTGCCTGGAGCCCTCAGGGTGGAGGGTACTATGGCTACACCTTC.

The J gene is TRBJ1-3, the V gene TRBV18, with 8 bases aligning to TRBD1. The CDR3 runs 16 residues. Germline CDR1 KGHSH, CDR2 LQKENI. Trimming cost V 5 bases and J 4 bases; bases outside gene matches: 10. The CDR3 sequence: CASSWDRPGTGNTIYF. DNA for the CDR3: TGTGCCAGCTCATGGGACAGGCCAGGAACGGGAAACACCATATATTTT.

J is TRBJ1-1 and V is TRBV5-1; 9 bases agree with TRBD1. The CDR3 spans 12 residues. Looked up from germline, CDR1 is SGHRS and CDR2 is YFSETQ. Trimming cost V 6 bases and J 8 bases; bases outside gene matches: 5. Here the CDR3 DNA reads TGCGCCAGCATGGGACAGGGTCAAGAAGCTTTCTTT. This gives the protein CASMGQGQEAFF.

The chain links TRBV29-1 to TRBJ1-1, with D possibly being TRBD1 (5 bases). The V end lost 2 bases, the J end lost 4 bases, and 11 bases lay between the germline ends. Per germline, CDR1 SQVTM and CDR2 ANQGSEA. This CDR3 is 13 amino acids long. CDR3: CSVELGVGTEAFF. DNA for the CDR3: TGCAGCGTTGAATTAGGGGTGGGCACTGAAGCTTTCTTT.

This clonotype was picked up one time. The rearrangement uses TRBV30 and TRBJ2-7; TRBD1 agrees at 7 bases. The germline V gene encodes CDR1 GTSNPN and CDR2 SVGIG (reference sequence). This CDR3 has 15 residues. Trimming took 4 bases from V and 3 from J; bases not matched to a gene: 12. The CDR3: CAWIAGTAEFYEQYF. The CDR3 region has the DNA TGTGCCTGGATTGCAGGGACAGCCGAGTTCTACGAGCAGTACTTC.

This clonotype was seen just once. This chain uses TRBV7-2 with TRBJ1-4; 7 bases line up with TRBD1. The CDR3 is 15 amino acids. Germline V CDR1 and CDR2: SGHTA, FQGNSA. After removal of 2 bases from V and 5 bases from J, the junction contained 5 bases not matched to a gene. CDR3 in amino acids: CASSLQGQRNEKLFF. CDR3 bases: TGTGCCAGCAGCTTACAGGGACAGAGGAATGAAAAACTGTTTTTT.

This clonotype has more than one count but fewer than ten. The chain links TRBV19 to TRBJ1-1; D is unresolved. Trimming left V 1 base short and J 5 bases short, with 14 bases between. Germline CDR1 and CDR2: LNHDA and SQIVND (reference sequence). The CDR3 has 15 amino acids. The CDR3 region has the DNA TGTGCCAGTAGTATAGGTGGGAATTTCGGGACTGAAGCTTTCTTT. Translation: CASSIGGNFGTEAFF.

This clonotype showed up just a few times. This chain connects TRBV6-1 to TRBJ2-2, with TRBD1 matching over 7 bases. V lost 6 bases to trimming and J lost 4 bases; unmatched junction nucleotides: 2. Germline V gene lookup returns CDR1 MNHNS and CDR2 SASEGT. The CDR3 totals 13 residues. The CDR3 reads CASSRTGTGELFF. The CDR3 coding sequence is TGTGCCAGCAGCCGGACAGGCACCGGGGAGCTGTTTTTT.

The table lists this clonotype with a few counts. The rearrangement links TRBV19 to TRBJ1-1; D is unresolved. Germline assignment: CDR1 LNHDA and CDR2 SQIVND (reference sequence). The CDR3 length is 12 residues. V was pared by 0 bases and J by 5 bases, with 4 bases between. Here the CDR3 reads CASSIEGTEAFF. The CDR3 region has the DNA TGTGCCAGTAGTATAGAGGGGACTGAAGCTTTCTTT. Full variable domain (outside the CDR3, taken from reference TRBV19 and TRBJ1-1): DGGITQSPKYLFRKEGQNVTLSCEQNLNHDAMYWYRQDPGQGLRLIYYSQIVNDFQKGDIAEGYSVSREKKESFPLTVTSAQKNPTAFYLCASSIEGTEAFFGQGTRLTVV.

This chain's CDR3 is CAWSVLRRNQPQHF. In nucleotides, the CDR3 is TGTGCCTGGAGTGTACTCAGACGCAATCAGCCCCAGCATTTT. V is TRBV30 and J is TRBJ1-5, with D unresolved. CDR1 GTSNPN and CDR2 SVGIG come from the germline V gene (reference sequence). CDR3 length equals 14 residues. Trimming pared 0 bases from V and 2 bases from J, leaving 8 bases between.

The gene calls are TRBV9 and TRBJ2-1; unclear D gene. With 3 bases removed from V and 3 bases from J, the gap between germline ends came to 10 bases. The germline V gene encodes CDR1 SGDLS and CDR2 YYNGEE. The CDR3 covers 14 residues. This CDR3 is CASSASLIYNEQFF. The CDR3 DNA sequence: TGTGCCAGCAGCGCAAGCTTAATCTACAATGAGCAGTTCTTC.

This clonotype has more than one count but fewer than ten. This chain links TRBV12-3 or TRBV12-4 with TRBJ1-5; 8 bases are a match to TRBD1. Unmatched junction bases numbered 5, after V lost 3 bases and J lost 4 bases. The CDR3 has 15 residues. CDR3 coding DNA: TGTGCCAGCAGTTTTTTGCGACAGGGGAATCAGCCCCAGCATTTT. Its translation: CASSFLRQGNQPQHF.

This clonotype turned up a few times. The V call is TRBV15, the J call TRBJ2-2; possible D gene TRBD1, 5 bases. Trimming stripped 1 base from V and 5 bases from J, with 8 bases between. CDR3 length equals 14 residues. The germline V gene has CDR1 LNHNV and CDR2 YYDKDF (reference sequence). As DNA, the CDR3 is TGTGCCACCAGCAGAGGCTCAGGGACCGGGGAGCTGTTTTTT. It yields the protein CATSRGSGTGELFF.

The rearrangement links TRBV24-1 to TRBJ2-5, with 7 bases lining up with TRBD1. Germline V lookup: CDR1 KGHDR, CDR2 SFDVKD. The J segment lost 5 bases and the V segment lost 4 bases, leaving 9 bases of the junction unmatched. The CDR3 sequence is 15 residues long. The CDR3 sequence is CATSEDLTGFETQYF. DNA of the CDR3: TGTGCCACCAGTGAGGACCTGACAGGGTTCGAGACCCAGTACTTC.

A few counts support this clonotype. The chain is built from TRBV5-1 and TRBJ1-2; weak D call: TRBD1 (6 bases). The germline V and J ends were trimmed by 0 bases and 0 bases, with 18 bases remaining between them. CDR1 and CDR2 (germline): SGHRS, YFSETQ. The CDR3 has 18 residues. The CDR3 DNA follows: TGCGCCAGCAGCTTGGCTCCGGGACACCTACCACCTAACTATGGCTACACCTTC. This gives the protein CASSLAPGHLPPNYGYTF.

This clonotype was counted a few times. This chain uses TRBV20-1 with TRBJ2-2; 10 nucleotides agree with TRBD2. CDR1 DFQATT and CDR2 SNEGSKA come from the germline V gene (reference sequence). There are 16 residues in the CDR3. The CDR3 bases are TGCAGCCTGTATCTTAGCGGGGGGACGAACACCGGGGAGCTGTTTTTT. It translates to CSLYLSGGTNTGELFF.

The V and J genes are TRBV10-2 and TRBJ1-2; 8 nucleotides agree with TRBD1. V lost 2 bases to trimming and J lost 2 bases; unmatched junction nucleotides: 4. The CDR3 consists of 15 residues. Germline loops: CDR1 WSHSY, CDR2 SAAADI. The CDR3 protein is CASSERTGMNYGYTF. The CDR3 DNA follows: TGCGCCAGCAGTGAGAGGACAGGGATGAACTATGGCTACACCTTC.

This chain uses TRBV7-9 with TRBJ1-1; 9 bases agree with TRBD1. Per the germline V gene, CDR1 is SEHNR and CDR2 is FQNEAQ (reference sequence). V lost 3 bases to trimming and J lost 2 bases; unmatched junction nucleotides: 4. This CDR3 is built from 15 residues. CDR3 nucleotides: TGTGCCAGCAGCTTTGGGGACAGGGTAAACACTGAAGCTTTCTTT. Residues: CASSFGDRVNTEAFF.